These 22 T cell receptor beta chains share one sample of origin, sequenced in a study of cytomegalovirus exposure and HLA in healthy donors. PCR amplification relied on 60 Vbeta primers (plus 13 Jbeta primers). The repertoire was sequenced with immunoSEQ multiplex PCR; TCRdb's copy has only in-frame clones and lacks some. This table holds roughly 140,000 clones, around 79% found once. Source material: PBMCs. These receptor sequences come from a man in his fifties in good health and CMV-seropositive.

The table lists this clone with a count of one. The chain couples TRBV2 to TRBJ1-1; 7 nucleotides match TRBD1. Germline CDR1 reads SNHLY; CDR2 reads FYNNEI. The CDR3 consists of 15 residues. Unmatched junction bases numbered 11, after V lost 7 bases and J lost 3 bases. The CDR3 sequence is CASIVGTASYTEAFF. As DNA, the CDR3 is TGTGCCAGCATCGTCGGGACAGCGAGCTACACTGAAGCTTTCTTT.

This chain joins TRBV7-8 and TRBJ1-5; 9 positions agree with TRBD1. V lost 1 base to trimming and J lost 3 bases; unmatched junction nucleotides: 10. Per the germline V gene, CDR1 is SGHVS and CDR2 is FQNEAQ. The CDR3 totals 18 residues. The CDR3 protein is CASSLVAQGQGNNQPQHF. In DNA, the CDR3 is TGTGCCAGCAGCTTAGTGGCTCAGGGACAGGGAAACAATCAGCCCCAGCATTTT.

This sequence joins TRBV4-2 and TRBJ2-7; D remains ambiguous. The CDR3 sequence is 11 residues long. From germline, CDR1 is LGHNA and CDR2 YNFKEQ. V lost 2 bases to trimming and J lost 4 bases, with 3 bases between them. CDR3 sequence: CASSQSYEQYF. The DNA of the CDR3 is TGTGCCAGCAGCCAATCTTACGAGCAGTACTTC.

This chain links TRBV27 with TRBJ2-2; D remains unclear. The CDR3 consists of 15 residues. Germline lookup yields CDR1 MNHEY and CDR2 SMNVEV (reference sequence). V was trimmed by 2 bases and J by 0 bases, leaving 7 bases between them. In nucleotides, the CDR3 is TGTGCCAGCAGTTTACCAGGTGCGAACACCGGGGAGCTGTTTTTT. Protein: CASSLPGANTGELFF.

The chain links TRBV28 to TRBJ1-6; no clear D. V lost 5 bases and J 5 bases, leaving 13 bases between the germline ends. Germline V CDR1 and CDR2: MDHEN, SYDVKM. The CDR3 spans 15 residues. The CDR3 region is CASSREGPHNSPLHF. The CDR3 bases are TGTGCCAGCAGTCGGGAAGGACCCCATAATTCACCCCTCCACTTT. Full variable domain (outside the CDR3, taken from reference TRBV28 and TRBJ1-6): DVKVTQSSRYLVKRTGEKVFLECVQDMDHENMFWYRQDPGLGLRLIYFSYDVKMKEKGDIPEGYSVSREKKERFSLILESASTNQTSMYLCASSREGPHNSPLHFGNGTRLTVT.

The V gene is TRBV5-1, the J gene TRBJ2-7; 7 nucleotides match TRBD2. The germline V gene encodes CDR1 SGHRS and CDR2 YFSETQ. The CDR3 loop spans 14 amino acids. V lost 0 bases and J lost 3; bases outside the gene matches: 3. For the CDR3, the DNA is TGCGCCAGCAGCTTGGCCGGCGGGGGCTACGAGCAGTACTTC. Translated: CASSLAGGGYEQYF.

The chain recombines TRBV14 with TRBJ2-1; 8 nucleotides agree with TRBD1. This CDR3 contains 14 residues. Germline-derived CDR1 and CDR2 are SGHDN and FVKESK. V lost 1 base, J lost 4 bases, and 0 bases stayed unmatched. The CDR3 protein is CASSQGQGYNEQFF. DNA for the CDR3: TGTGCCAGCAGCCAAGGACAGGGGTACAATGAGCAGTTCTTC. Combining the CDR3 with reference TRBV14 and TRBJ2-1 gives the whole variable domain EAGVTQFPSHSVIEKGQTVTLRCDPISGHDNLYWYRRVMGKEIKFLLHFVKESKQDESGMPNNRFLAERTGGTYSTLKVQPAELEDSGVYFCASSQGQGYNEQFFGPGTRLTVL.

DNA for the CDR3: TGTGCCAGCAGCGCCCGGACTACCGGGGAGCTGTTTTTT. Its protein is CASSARTTGELFF. V usage is TRBV7-2 and J usage is TRBJ2-2; D perhaps matches TRBD2 (5 bases). V lost 5 bases and J lost 5, with 9 bases in between. Germline V lookup: CDR1 SGHTA, CDR2 FQGNSA. CDR3 length: 13 residues.

The gene calls are TRBV21-1 and TRBJ2-7; the table gives TRBD2 as D, unverified against the DNA. TRBV21-1 is a known pseudogene. The CDR3 loop spans 15 amino acids. In DNA form, the CDR3 reads TGTGCCAGCAGCAAAGCCGGAGCGGGGGACTACGAGCAGTACTTC. Its translation is CASSKAGAGDYEQYF.

The rearrangement links TRBV5-1 to TRBJ1-1, with D uncertain. The CDR3 consists of 16 residues. V was trimmed by 4 bases and J by 1 base, leaving 17 bases between them. CDR1 and CDR2 (germline): SGHRS, YFSETQ. The CDR3 region has the DNA TGCGCCAGCAGCAATACCCCCGGGATATCGAACACTGAAGCTTTCTTT. This sequence encodes CASSNTPGISNTEAFF.

The chain combines TRBV27 with TRBJ2-7; 11 positions match TRBD2. CDR3 length equals 17 residues. The germline CDR1 and CDR2 sequences are MNHEY and SMNVEV (reference sequence). The trim removed 4 bases at V and 1 base at J, leaving 9 bases unmatched. This CDR3 reads CASSSPPGTSGSYEQYF. CDR3 sequence (DNA): TGTGCCAGCAGTTCCCCCCCCGGGACTAGCGGATCCTACGAGCAGTACTTC.

This clone is a singleton in its sample. This chain uses TRBV2 with TRBJ2-5; 14 bases are shared with TRBD2. Per the germline V gene, CDR1 is SNHLY and CDR2 is FYNNEI. Trimming at V came to 5 bases and at J to 5 bases, leaving 1 base not matched to a gene. This CDR3 spans 14 amino acids. DNA for the CDR3: TGTGCCAGCAGTCGACTAGCGGGAGGGGAGACCCAGTACTTC. It is translated as CASSRLAGGETQYF.

The chain is built from TRBV6-1 and TRBJ2-3, with 12 bases identical to TRBD2. Germline trimming cut 4 bases from V and 4 bases from J; bases unmatched to any gene: 3. The germline gives CDR1 MNHNS, CDR2 SASEGT. CDR3 length equals 15 residues. The CDR3 protein is CASSGLAGEPDTQYF. CDR3 bases: TGTGCCAGCAGTGGACTAGCGGGAGAGCCAGATACGCAGTATTTT.

For the CDR3, the DNA is TGTGCCAGCAGCGTAGCTCCAGGGGTGGGGCGGAACACTGAAGCTTTCTTT. Encoded protein: CASSVAPGVGRNTEAFF. The chain has TRBV9 and TRBJ1-1; weak D call: TRBD1 (6 bases). Trimming left V 0 bases short and J 1 base short, with 16 bases between. The CDR3 is made up of 17 amino acids. Germline CDR1 reads SGDLS; CDR2 reads YYNGEE.

J is TRBJ2-5 and V is TRBV21-1; no DNA check was done on the table's D call, TRBD1. TRBV21-1 is labeled a pseudogene. This CDR3 is built from 15 residues. The CDR3 loop reads CASSGTGYGQETQYF. CDR3 nucleotide sequence: TGTGCCAGCAGCGGCACAGGCTACGGCCAAGAGACCCAGTACTTC.

The chain links TRBV19 to TRBJ1-5, with 7 positions matching TRBD1. The ends lost 0 bases at V and 10 bases at J; junction bases unmatched: 6. CDR3 size: 14 residues. Germline V gives CDR1 LNHDA, CDR2 SQIVND (reference sequence). The DNA for the CDR3 is TGTGCCAGTAGTATAGACAGGGGGGAGTTACCCCAGCATTTT. Amino acid sequence: CASSIDRGELPQHF.

The chain uses TRBV5-6 and TRBJ2-7; D is perhaps TRBD2 (6 bases). The germline V gene has CDR1 SGHDT and CDR2 YYEEEE. This CDR3 contains 15 residues. V was cut by 4 bases and J by 0 bases, with 14 bases left in between. The CDR3: CASSTNTGLSYEQYF. Written as DNA, the CDR3 is TGTGCCAGCAGCACGAACACGGGACTCTCCTACGAGCAGTACTTC.

This chain joins TRBV28 and TRBJ2-5, with 8 positions matching TRBD2. Germline trimming cut 5 bases from V and 5 bases from J; bases unmatched to any gene: 13. The CDR3 length is 16 residues. CDR1 is MDHEN, CDR2 SYDVKM, per germline. The CDR3 bases are TGTGCCAGCAGTGGGGGCGCGGGGGGATTCAGGGAGACCCAGTACTTC. Translated, it gives CASSGGAGGFRETQYF.

The chain recombines TRBV4-1 with TRBJ1-1, with D unclear. This CDR3 has 13 amino acids. The V gene's germline CDR1 is MGHRA and CDR2 YSYEKL. V shed 1 base and J shed 1 base, with 4 bases lying between them. In nucleotides, the CDR3 is TGCGCCAGCAGCCAAGCCGGGAACACTGAAGCTTTCTTT. Protein sequence: CASSQAGNTEAFF.

The rearrangement joins TRBV11-3 to TRBJ2-3; TRBD2 agrees at 16 bases. CDR3 length: 16 amino acids. CDR1 is SGHNT and CDR2 is YENEEA in the germline V gene. The V gene end was trimmed by 5 bases and the J gene end by 4 bases; junction bases not matched to a gene: 3. The CDR3 protein is CASSRGTSGRADTQYF. The CDR3 DNA follows: TGTGCCAGCAGCCGCGGGACTAGCGGGAGGGCAGATACGCAGTATTTT.

The chain couples TRBV5-1 to TRBJ2-5; 7 nucleotides agree with TRBD1. TRBJ2-7 matches the DNA end more closely, so the J call is doubtful. CDR3 size: 13 residues. Germline loops: CDR1 SGHRS, CDR2 YFSETQ. The CDR3 DNA reads as TGCGCCAGCAGTTCCGACAGGGTCCACGAGCAGTACTTC. It encodes CASSSDRVHEQYF.

This chain connects TRBV11-2 to TRBJ2-1, with TRBD2 matching over 7 bases. Germline CDR1 is SGHAT and CDR2 is FQNNGV. J gave up 2 bases and V 3 bases, and 4 bases lay outside the gene matches. This CDR3 contains 15 residues. CDR3 residues: CASSLGGRAYNEQFF. The CDR3 nucleotides are TGTGCCAGCAGCTTGGGCGGGAGAGCCTACAATGAGCAGTTCTTC.